The clone carrying this T cell receptor beta chain was detected only a few times. Antigen: not known. This record comes from a study of cytomegalovirus exposure and HLA in healthy donors. Study summary: The same platform was used for the 90 to 150 validation repertoires as for the 650 to 700 first-cohort repertoires, as reported in a later analysis. General study findings and limits: It was around 160 TCR beta chains that were listed as cytomegalovirus-associated.

Profiling relied on immunoSEQ multiplex PCR, and the TCRdb table lists in-frame clones only, not all of them. The sample has some 160,000 clones, 88% seen once. CDR1 MGHDK and CDR2 SYGVNS come from the germline V gene. The CDR3 runs to 15 residues. Trimming at V came to 4 bases and at J to 8 bases, leaving 8 bases not matched to a gene. V and J are TRBV25-1 and TRBJ1-4; 9 bases agree with TRBD1. Sequencing was carried out using PBMCs. The clonotype comes from a man between 18 and 35 years old in good health and CMV-seronegative. Written as DNA, the CDR3 is TGTGCCAGCAGTGTTTTACAGGGGGCGATAGAAAAACTGTTTTTT. It translates to CASSVLQGAIEKLFF.